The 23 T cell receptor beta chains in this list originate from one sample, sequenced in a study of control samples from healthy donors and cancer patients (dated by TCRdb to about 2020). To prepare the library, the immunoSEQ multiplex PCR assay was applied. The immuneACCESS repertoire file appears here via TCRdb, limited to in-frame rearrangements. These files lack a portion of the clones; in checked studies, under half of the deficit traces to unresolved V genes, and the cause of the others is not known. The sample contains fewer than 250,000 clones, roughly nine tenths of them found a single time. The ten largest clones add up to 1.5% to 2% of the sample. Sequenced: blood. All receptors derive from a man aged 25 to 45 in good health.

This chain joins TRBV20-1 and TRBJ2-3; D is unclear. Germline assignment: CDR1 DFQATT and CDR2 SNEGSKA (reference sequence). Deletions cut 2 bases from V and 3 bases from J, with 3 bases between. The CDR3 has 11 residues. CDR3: CSARPTDTQYF. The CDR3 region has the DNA TGCAGTGCTAGACCGACAGATACGCAGTATTTT.

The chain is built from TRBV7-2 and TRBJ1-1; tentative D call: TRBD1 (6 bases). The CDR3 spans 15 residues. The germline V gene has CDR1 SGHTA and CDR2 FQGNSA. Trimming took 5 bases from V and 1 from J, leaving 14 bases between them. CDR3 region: CASSLPGTRNTEAFF. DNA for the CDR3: TGTGCCAGCAGCCTCCCCGGGACAAGGAACACTGAAGCTTTCTTT.

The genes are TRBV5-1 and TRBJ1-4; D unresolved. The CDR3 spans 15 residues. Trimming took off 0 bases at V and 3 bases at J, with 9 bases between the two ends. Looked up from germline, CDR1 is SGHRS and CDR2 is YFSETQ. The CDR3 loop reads CASSLAPPPNEKLFF. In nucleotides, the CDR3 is TGCGCCAGCAGCTTGGCTCCACCGCCTAATGAAAAACTGTTTTTT.

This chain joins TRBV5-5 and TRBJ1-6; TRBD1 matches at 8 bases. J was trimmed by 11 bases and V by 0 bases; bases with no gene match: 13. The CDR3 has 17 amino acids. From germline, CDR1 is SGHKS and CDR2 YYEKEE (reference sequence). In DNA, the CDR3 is TGTGCCAGCAGCTTGGCGTCTGGAGGACAGGGTCGGACACCCCTCCACTTT. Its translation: CASSLASGGQGRTPLHF.

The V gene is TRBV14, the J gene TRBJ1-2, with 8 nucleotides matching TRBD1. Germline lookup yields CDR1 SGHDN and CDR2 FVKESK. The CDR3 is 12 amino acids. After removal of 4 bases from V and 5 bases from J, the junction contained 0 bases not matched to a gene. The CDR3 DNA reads TGTGCCAGCAGCCGACAGGGGTATGGCTACACCTTC. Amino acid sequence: CASSRQGYGYTF.

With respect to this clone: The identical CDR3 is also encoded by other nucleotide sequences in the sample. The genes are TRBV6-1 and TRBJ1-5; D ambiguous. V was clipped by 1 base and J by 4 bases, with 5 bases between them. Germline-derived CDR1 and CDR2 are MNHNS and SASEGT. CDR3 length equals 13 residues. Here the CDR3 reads CASSEGRNQPQHF. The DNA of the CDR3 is TGTGCCAGCAGTGAAGGGCGGAATCAGCCCCAGCATTTT.

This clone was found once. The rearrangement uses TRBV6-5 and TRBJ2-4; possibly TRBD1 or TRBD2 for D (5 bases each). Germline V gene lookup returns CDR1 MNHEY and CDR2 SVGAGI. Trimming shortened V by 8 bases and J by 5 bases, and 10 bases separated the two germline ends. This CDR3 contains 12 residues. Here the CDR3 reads CASGRDQNIQYF. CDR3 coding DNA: TGTGCCAGCGGCCGGGACCAAAACATTCAGTACTTC.

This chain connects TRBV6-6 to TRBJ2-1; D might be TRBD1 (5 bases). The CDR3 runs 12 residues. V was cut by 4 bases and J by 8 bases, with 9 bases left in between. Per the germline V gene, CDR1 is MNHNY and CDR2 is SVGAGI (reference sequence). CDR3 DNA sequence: TGTGCCAGCAGTTGGCAGGGTGATGAGCAGTTCTTC. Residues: CASSWQGDEQFF.

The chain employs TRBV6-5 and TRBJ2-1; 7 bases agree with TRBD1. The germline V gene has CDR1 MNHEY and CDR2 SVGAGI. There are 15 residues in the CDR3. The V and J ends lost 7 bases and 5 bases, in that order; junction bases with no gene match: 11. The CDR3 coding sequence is TGTGCCAGCAAGGTTGGGGACAGCAGGCACAATGAGCAGTTCTTC. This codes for CASKVGDSRHNEQFF.

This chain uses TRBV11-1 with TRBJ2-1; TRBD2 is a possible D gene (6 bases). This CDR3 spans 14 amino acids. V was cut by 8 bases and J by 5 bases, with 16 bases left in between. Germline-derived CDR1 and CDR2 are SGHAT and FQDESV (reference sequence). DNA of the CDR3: TGTGCCAGCCGGTGGCGAACGGGGGACAATGAGCAGTTCTTC. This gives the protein CASRWRTGDNEQFF.

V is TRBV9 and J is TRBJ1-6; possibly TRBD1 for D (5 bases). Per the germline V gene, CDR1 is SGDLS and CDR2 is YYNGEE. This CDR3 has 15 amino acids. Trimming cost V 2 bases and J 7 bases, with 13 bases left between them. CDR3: CASSVSQGRNSPLHF. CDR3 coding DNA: TGTGCCAGCAGCGTCAGCCAGGGTAGGAATTCACCCCTCCACTTT.

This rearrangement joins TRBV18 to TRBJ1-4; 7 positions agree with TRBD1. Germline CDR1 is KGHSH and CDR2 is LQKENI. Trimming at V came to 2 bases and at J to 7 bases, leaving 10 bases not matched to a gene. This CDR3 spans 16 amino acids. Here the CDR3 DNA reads TGTGCCAGCTCACCAGGGGGTACAGGGGCAATTGAAAAACTGTTTTTT. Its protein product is CASSPGGTGAIEKLFF. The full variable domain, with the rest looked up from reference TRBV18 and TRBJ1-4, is NAGVMQNPRHLVRRRGQEARLRCSPMKGHSHVYWYRQLPEEGLKFMVYLQKENIIDESGMPKERFSAEFPKEGPSILRIQQVVRGDSAAYFCASSPGGTGAIEKLFFGSGTQLSVL.

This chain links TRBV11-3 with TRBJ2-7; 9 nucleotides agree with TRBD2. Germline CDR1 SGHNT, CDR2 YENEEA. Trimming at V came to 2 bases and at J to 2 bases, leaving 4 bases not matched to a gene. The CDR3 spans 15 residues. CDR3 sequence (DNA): TGTGCCAGCAGCTTATCGGGCGGGGGGGCCTACGAGCAGTACTTC. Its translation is CASSLSGGGAYEQYF.

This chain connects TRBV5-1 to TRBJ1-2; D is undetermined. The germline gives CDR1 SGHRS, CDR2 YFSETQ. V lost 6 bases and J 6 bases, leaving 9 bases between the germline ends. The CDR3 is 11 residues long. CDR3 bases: TGCGCCAGCATGACGGGGAATGGCTACACCTTC. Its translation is CASMTGNGYTF.

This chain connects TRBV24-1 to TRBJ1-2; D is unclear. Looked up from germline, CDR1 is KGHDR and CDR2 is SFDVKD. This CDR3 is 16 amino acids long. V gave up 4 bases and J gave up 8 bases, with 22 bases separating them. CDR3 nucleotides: TGTGCCACCAGTGACCATTCAAGAGCTGATCGTAGCGGCTACACCTTC. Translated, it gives CATSDHSRADRSGYTF.

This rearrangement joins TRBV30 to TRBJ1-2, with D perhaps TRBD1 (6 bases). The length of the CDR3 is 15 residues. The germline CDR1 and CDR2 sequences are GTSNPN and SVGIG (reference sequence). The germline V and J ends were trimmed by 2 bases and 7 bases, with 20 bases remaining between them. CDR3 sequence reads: CAWSKGTPGGGGYTF. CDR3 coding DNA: TGTGCCTGGAGTAAAGGGACACCCGGGGGTGGTGGCTACACCTTC.

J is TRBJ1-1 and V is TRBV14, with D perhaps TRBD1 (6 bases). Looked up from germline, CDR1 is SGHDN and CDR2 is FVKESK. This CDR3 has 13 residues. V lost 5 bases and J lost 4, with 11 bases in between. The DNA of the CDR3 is TGTGCCAGCAGCATCGCAGGGGTCACTGAAGCTTTCTTT. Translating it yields CASSIAGVTEAFF.

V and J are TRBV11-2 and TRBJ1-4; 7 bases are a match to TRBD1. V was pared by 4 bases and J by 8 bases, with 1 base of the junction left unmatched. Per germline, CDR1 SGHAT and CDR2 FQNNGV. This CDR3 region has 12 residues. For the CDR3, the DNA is TGTGCCAGCAGCTGGACAGGAGAAAAACTGTTTTTT. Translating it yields CASSWTGEKLFF.

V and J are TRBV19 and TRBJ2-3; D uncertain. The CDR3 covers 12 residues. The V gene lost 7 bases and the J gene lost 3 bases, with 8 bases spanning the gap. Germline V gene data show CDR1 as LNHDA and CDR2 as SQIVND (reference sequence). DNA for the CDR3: TGTGCCAGTACCGGGTCGACAGATACGCAGTATTTT. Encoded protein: CASTGSTDTQYF.

The CDR3 loop reads CASSPPGTWGEKLFF. Here the CDR3 DNA reads TGTGCCAGCTCACCACCTGGGACATGGGGCGAAAAACTGTTTTTT. V gene TRBV18 combines with J gene TRBJ1-4, with D possibly being TRBD1 (6 bases). Germline CDR1 and CDR2: KGHSH and LQKENI. The CDR3 totals 15 residues. V was cut by 0 bases and J by 8 bases, with 13 bases left in between.

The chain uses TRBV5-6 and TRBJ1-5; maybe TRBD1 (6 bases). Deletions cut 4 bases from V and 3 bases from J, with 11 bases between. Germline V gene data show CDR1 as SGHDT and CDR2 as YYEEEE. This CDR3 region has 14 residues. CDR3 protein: CASSLDRHNQPQHF. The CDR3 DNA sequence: TGTGCCAGCAGCCTGGACAGACACAATCAGCCCCAGCATTTT.

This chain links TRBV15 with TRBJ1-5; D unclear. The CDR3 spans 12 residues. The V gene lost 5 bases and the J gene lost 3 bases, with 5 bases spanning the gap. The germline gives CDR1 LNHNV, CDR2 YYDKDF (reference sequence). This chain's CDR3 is CATSGDNQPQHF. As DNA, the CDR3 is TGTGCCACCAGCGGGGACAATCAGCCCCAGCATTTT.

This CDR3 is CASSIRGLWTGELFF. The CDR3 DNA follows: TGTGCCAGCAGCATAAGGGGGCTTTGGACCGGGGAGCTGTTTTTT. The V call is TRBV27, the J call TRBJ2-2; TRBD1 agrees at 7 bases. With V trimmed by 6 bases and J by 5 bases, 9 bases remained unmatched. The CDR3 consists of 15 residues. The V gene's germline CDR1 is MNHEY and CDR2 SMNVEV (reference sequence).